This TCR beta chain was profiled in a study of T-cell reconstitution after alpha-beta-depleted transplantation in children. General observations from the study: Several hundred expanded graft clones reportedly were the source of alpha-beta T cells about two months after transplant. Surviving recipient T cells and thymic progenitors underlay high day-60 TCRbeta diversity in some patients. Diversity and T-cell counts at one year after transplant derived mostly from new T cells.

The germline V gene has CDR1 SGHRS and CDR2 YFSETQ. The junction had 8 bases not matched to a gene; V was cut back by 4 bases and J by 3 bases. The CDR3 runs 16 residues. The library targeted TCRbeta and was prepared with unique molecular identifiers. TCRdb called the PCR reads again in MiXCR, with one record for every CDR3 protein. This sample has 130,000 to 150,000 distinct CDR3 sequences, with around 8.5% found just once. This clonotype was seen a handful of times. What it recognizes is unknown. This receptor was taken from a female patient aged 2-9 years who had a stem cell transplant for congenital amegakaryocytic thrombocytopenia, so the T cells may come from the graft donor. The material was PBMCs, mostly from graft donor cells, obtained 180 days after TCRalphabeta/CD19-depleted stem cell transplant. This chain links TRBV5-1 with TRBJ2-2; 8 positions match TRBD2. The CDR3 sequence is CASSTRLAGHTGELFF. DNA for the CDR3: TGCGCCAGCAGCACGCGGTTAGCGGGGCACACCGGGGAGCTGTTTTTT.